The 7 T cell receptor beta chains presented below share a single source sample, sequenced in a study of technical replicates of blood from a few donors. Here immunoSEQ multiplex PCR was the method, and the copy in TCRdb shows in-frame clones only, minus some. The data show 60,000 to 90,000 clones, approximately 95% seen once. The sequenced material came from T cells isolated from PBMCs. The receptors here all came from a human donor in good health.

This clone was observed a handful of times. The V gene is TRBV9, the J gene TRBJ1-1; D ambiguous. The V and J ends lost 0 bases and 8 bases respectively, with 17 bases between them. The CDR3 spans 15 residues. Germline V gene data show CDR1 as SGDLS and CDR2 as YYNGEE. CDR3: CASSVADLANREAFF. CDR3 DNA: TGTGCCAGCAGCGTAGCTGATCTAGCAAATCGGGAAGCTTTCTTT.

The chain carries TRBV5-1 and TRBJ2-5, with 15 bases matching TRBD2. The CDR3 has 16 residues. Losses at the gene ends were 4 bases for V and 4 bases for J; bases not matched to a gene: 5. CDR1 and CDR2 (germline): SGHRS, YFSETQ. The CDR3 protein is CASSTGLAGGSETQYF. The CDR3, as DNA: TGCGCCAGCAGCACTGGACTAGCGGGAGGGTCAGAGACCCAGTACTTC.

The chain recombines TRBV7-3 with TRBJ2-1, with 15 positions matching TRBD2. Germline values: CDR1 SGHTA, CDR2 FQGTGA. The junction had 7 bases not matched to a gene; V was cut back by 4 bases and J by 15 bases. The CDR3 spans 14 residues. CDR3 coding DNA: TGTGCCAGCAGCTCCGGACTAGCGGGGGGGCAGGTGTTCTTC. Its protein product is CASSSGLAGGQVFF.

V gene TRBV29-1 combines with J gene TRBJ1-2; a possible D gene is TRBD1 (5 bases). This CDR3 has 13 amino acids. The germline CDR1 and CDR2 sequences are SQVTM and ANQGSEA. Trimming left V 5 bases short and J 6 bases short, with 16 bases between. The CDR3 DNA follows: TGCAGCGTTTTAGGGAGGCAGGGCGATGGCTACACCTTC. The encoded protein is CSVLGRQGDGYTF.

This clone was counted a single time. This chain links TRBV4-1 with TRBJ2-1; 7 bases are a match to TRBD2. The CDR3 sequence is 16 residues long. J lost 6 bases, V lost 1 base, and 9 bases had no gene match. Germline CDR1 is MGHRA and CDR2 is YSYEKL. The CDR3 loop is CASSQGRGLAANEQFF. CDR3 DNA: TGCGCCAGCAGCCAAGGGCGAGGGCTAGCGGCCAATGAGCAGTTCTTC.

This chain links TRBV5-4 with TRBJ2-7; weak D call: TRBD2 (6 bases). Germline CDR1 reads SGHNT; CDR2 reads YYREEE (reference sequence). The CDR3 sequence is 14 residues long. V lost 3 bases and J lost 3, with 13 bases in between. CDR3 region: CASSSRDSIYEQYF. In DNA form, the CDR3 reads TGTGCCAGCAGCTCCCGGGACTCCATCTACGAGCAGTACTTC.

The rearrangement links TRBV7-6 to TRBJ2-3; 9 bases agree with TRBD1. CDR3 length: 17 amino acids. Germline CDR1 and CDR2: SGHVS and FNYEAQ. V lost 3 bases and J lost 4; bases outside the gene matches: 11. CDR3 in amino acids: CASSFSTGGVSADTQYF. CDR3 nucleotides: TGTGCCAGCAGCTTTTCGACAGGGGGGGTATCCGCAGATACGCAGTATTTT.